The T cell receptor (beta chain) under discussion was sequenced for a study of T cells in Graves' hyperthyroidism and ophthalmopathy. Study-level results: Separation of ophthalmopathy from stable hyperthyroidism was achieved by a 13 V-J model. Most clonotypes expanded in thyroid above 0.001 were likewise present in blood.

V was cut by 3 bases and J by 5 bases, with 11 bases left in between. The CDR3 sequence is 14 residues long. The V gene's germline CDR1 is SGHDN and CDR2 FVKESK. Of note for this clonotype: What it recognizes is unknown.

Uncontrolled infection, other autoimmune disease, pregnancy or lactation barred patients from enrollment. RNA transcripts gave rise to amplified TCR beta CDR3 regions. The TCR CDR3 first-round RT-PCR relied on the HTBI primer set. TCRdb re-called the multiplex PCR reads through MiXCR, storing one row per CDR3 protein. The data show approximately 210,000 distinct CDR3 sequences, roughly a sixth seen once. The material sequenced was blood. The clonotype comes from a man in his forties or fifties with Graves' hyperthyroidism. The chain links TRBV14 to TRBJ1-5; a possible D gene is TRBD1 (5 bases). The CDR3 region has the DNA TGTGCCAGCAGCCACGCATCGGGGCATCAGCCCCAGCATTTT. Translation gives CASSHASGHQPQHF.